The source of this T cell receptor (beta chain) is a study of response to subunit inactivated influenza vaccine. TCRdb fed the RT-PCR reads into MiXCR, producing one record per CDR3 protein. The sample includes about 780,000 distinct CDR3 sequences, less than 20% of them seen just once. Study outcomes and limitations: The study's authors posited that every seasonal influenza vaccination enlists few new T cells.

Notes on this clonotype: Antigen unknown.

This specimen consisted of PBMCs from blood, obtained less than 6 days after vaccination. The TCR was taken from a man aged 50-60 years who received an inactivated influenza vaccine.

The chain's CDR3 is CSASPGTGNYGYTF. The DNA of the CDR3 is TGCAGTGCTAGTCCCGGGACAGGAAACTATGGCTACACCTTC. The gene calls are TRBV20-1 and TRBJ1-2; 8 positions match TRBD1. The CDR3 runs to 14 residues. Trimming took 3 bases from V and 2 from J; bases not matched to a gene: 5. The germline V gene has CDR1 DFQATT and CDR2 SNEGSKA (reference sequence).